This TCR beta chain was captured by sequencing in a study of blood T cell repertoires in COVID-19. About the research overall: COVID-19 samples from acute and convalescent phases originated in the United States, Italy and Spain. Sources were T cells, B-cell-depleted T cells, or PBMCs; the material itself was cDNA or gDNA.

The CDR3 length is 21 residues. The junction had 21 bases not matched to a gene; V was cut back by 5 bases and J by 4 bases. Germline lookup yields CDR1 LGHNA and CDR2 YNFKEQ. As originally analysed: It was from reference gene primer amplification that nucleated cell counts were estimated. The assay was immunoSEQ multiplex PCR, and TCRdb's table has in-frame clones only and misses some. V, J and clone size are taken as reported in that table, and D and trimming were inferred from the DNA itself. The data hold around 98,000 clones, with roughly 82% observed a single time. The V gene is TRBV4-2, the J gene TRBJ2-2; TRBD1 matches 11 bases. This TCR came from a man aged 70 or older with active or convalescent COVID-19. The specimen was peripheral blood. DNA of the CDR3: TGTGCCAGCAGCAAAGGACTCGGGACAGGGGGTATGGGGGCTGTCACCGGGGAGCTGTTTTTT. Residues: CASSKGLGTGGMGAVTGELFF.